The 3 T cell receptor beta chains below were found in one sample sequenced in a study of CD8 T cells in ankylosing spondylitis. TCRdb re-called the 5' RACE reads with MiXCR, one entry per CDR3 protein. The sample records around 90,000 distinct CDR3 sequences, 27% being singletons. The specimen was blood, either unsorted or a sorted T cell fraction (not recorded which). All receptors derive from a male donor with ankylosing spondylitis or in good health (not recorded which).

The chain links TRBV5-1 to TRBJ2-1; TRBD2 might be the D (6 bases). Trimming took off 2 bases at V and 0 bases at J, with 9 bases between the two ends. CDR3 length equals 15 residues. Germline assignment: CDR1 SGHRS and CDR2 YFSETQ. The DNA for the CDR3 is TGCGCCAGCAGCTTCGACGGGGGCTCCTACAATGAGCAGTTCTTC. Protein: CASSFDGGSYNEQFF.

The gene calls are TRBV4-1 and TRBJ1-1; TRBD1 is a possible D gene (5 bases). Trimming cost V 1 base and J 0 bases, with 12 bases left between them. Germline CDR1 and CDR2: MGHRA and YSYEKL. The CDR3 runs 16 residues. CDR3 sequence reads: CASSQGTGEMNTEAFF. The DNA of the CDR3 is TGCGCCAGCAGCCAAGGGACGGGGGAAATGAACACTGAAGCTTTCTTT.

The chain couples TRBV9 to TRBJ2-3; D may be TRBD1 (6 bases). V was shortened by 2 bases and J by 0 bases, with 16 bases between the two germline ends. Germline CDR1 is SGDLS and CDR2 is YYNGEE. This CDR3 has 17 amino acids. The CDR3 is CASSVWDTIGSTDTQYF. The CDR3 region has the DNA TGTGCCAGCAGCGTCTGGGACACCATCGGTAGCACAGATACGCAGTATTTT. Filled out from reference TRBV9 and TRBJ2-3, the complete variable domain reads DSGVTQTPKHLITATGQRVTLRCSPRSGDLSVYWYQQSLDQGLQFLIQYYNGEERAKGNILERFSAQQFPDLHSELNLSSLELGDSALYFCASSVWDTIGSTDTQYFGPGTRLTVL.